The T cell receptor (beta chain) described here comes from a study of blood T cell repertoires in COVID-19 (dated by TCRdb to about 2020). Regarding the complete study: Samples from collaborators originated in the United States, Italy and Spain and spanned both the acute and convalescent phases of COVID-19. The prospective study material was composed of cDNA or gDNA derived from T cells, B-cell-depleted T cells, or PBMCs. A freely available public database, intended as a resource for researchers studying the immune response to SARS-CoV-2, is where the repertoires were released. The dataset comprised deeply sampled blood TCRbeta repertoires from subjects exposed to, actively infected with, or recovered from COVID-19. Samples were obtained from the ongoing ImmuneRACE study (first 160 participants) and from some 1,200 subjects provided by 6 global collaborators. Where available, HLA class I and class II types were obtained from metadata supplied by the sample provider rather than from assay-based typing. A de-identified subject ID, COVID-19 status, age in years and sex were almost always included in the sample metadata. General findings and caveats noted by the study authors: How much clinical and demographic metadata was included differed by source and by participant, and the metadata was provided uncurated.

V lost 7 bases and J lost 0 bases; the stretch between them is 10 bases long. The CDR1 and CDR2 encoded by the germline V gene are MNHEY and SVGAGI. From the cysteine through the phenylalanine, the CDR3 covers 14 amino acids. Only the CDR3 part of the read is kept: 42 bases, read in frame from the first base. Collaborating institutions collected whole blood in K2EDTA tubes following their own protocols. For TCRbeta analysis, collaborator samples were shipped as frozen whole blood, as isolated PBMCs, or as DNA extracted from either sample type. The count of this clone is one. Its antigen is not yet known. Qualities for individual bases were not recorded, and no much larger clone is one base off. TCRbeta CDR3 regions were amplified from genomic DNA using the immunoSEQ Assay, a bias-controlled multiplex PCR. The source study handled its data this way. The number of nucleated cells in each sample was estimated from the amplification of reference gene primers within the assay. To quantify the absolute abundance of each unique TCRbeta CDR3 rearrangement, sequence reads were collapsed and filtered. For each sample, productive Simpson clonality was calculated as the square root of Simpson's diversity index over productive rearrangements. TCRdb's version of the immuneACCESS table is confined to in-frame rearrangements and falls short of the full clone set. An unresolved V gene accounts for under half of the shortfall where checked; the remainder is of unknown origin. V, J and clone size derive from that table, while D and trimming were established from the DNA sequence. Recorded for this sample are roughly 200,000 clones; around four fifths of them occurred a single time. The leading ten clones occupy more than 6.5% of the sample.

Recombination linked TRBV6-5 to TRBJ1-3, with TRBD1 as a weak D call on 5 bases. The specimen sequenced was peripheral blood. This sequence was found in a man in his forties or fifties with active or convalescent COVID-19. At the DNA level, the sequence is TGTGCCAGCATCATGACAGTCTCTGGAAACACCATATATTTT. This sequence encodes CASIMTVSGNTIYF.